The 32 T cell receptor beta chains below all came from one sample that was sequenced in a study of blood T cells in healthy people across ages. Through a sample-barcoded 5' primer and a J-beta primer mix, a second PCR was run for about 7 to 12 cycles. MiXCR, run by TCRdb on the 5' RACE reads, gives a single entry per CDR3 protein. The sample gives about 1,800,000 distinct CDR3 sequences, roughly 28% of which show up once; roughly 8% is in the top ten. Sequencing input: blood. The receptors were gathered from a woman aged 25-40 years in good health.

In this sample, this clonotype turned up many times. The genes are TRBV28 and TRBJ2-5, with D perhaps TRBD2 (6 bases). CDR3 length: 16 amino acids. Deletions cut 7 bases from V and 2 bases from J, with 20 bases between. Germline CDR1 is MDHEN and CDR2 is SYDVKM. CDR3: CASTPGGAGGQETQYF. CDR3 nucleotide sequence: TGTGCCAGCACTCCCGGCGGGGCCGGTGGACAAGAGACCCAGTACTTC.

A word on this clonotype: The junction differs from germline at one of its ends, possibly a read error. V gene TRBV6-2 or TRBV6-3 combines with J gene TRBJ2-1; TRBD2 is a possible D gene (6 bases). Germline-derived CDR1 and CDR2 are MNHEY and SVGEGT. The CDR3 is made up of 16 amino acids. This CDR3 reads CASSPGWGELRNGQFF. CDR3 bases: TGTGCCAGCAGTCCCGGGTGGGGGGAGCTGAGAAATGGGCAGTTCTTC.

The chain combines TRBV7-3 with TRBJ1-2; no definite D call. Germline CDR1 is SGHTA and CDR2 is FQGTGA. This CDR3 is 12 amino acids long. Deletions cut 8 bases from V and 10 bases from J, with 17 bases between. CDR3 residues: CASPLCAPLYTF. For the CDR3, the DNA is TGTGCCAGCCCCCTATGTGCCCCGCTCTACACCTTC.

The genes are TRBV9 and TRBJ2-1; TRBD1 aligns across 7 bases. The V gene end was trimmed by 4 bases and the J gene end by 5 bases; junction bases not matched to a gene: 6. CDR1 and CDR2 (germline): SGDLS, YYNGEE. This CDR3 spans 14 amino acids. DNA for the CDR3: TGTGCCAGCAGCCAGGGGACAGCGGACAATGAGCAGTTCTTC. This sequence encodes CASSQGTADNEQFF.

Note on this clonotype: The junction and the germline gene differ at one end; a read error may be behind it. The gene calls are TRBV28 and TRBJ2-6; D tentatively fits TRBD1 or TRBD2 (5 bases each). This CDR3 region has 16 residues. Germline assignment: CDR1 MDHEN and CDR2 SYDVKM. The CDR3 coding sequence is TGTGCCAGCAGCCGATCCCCACCGACCGGGGCCAACGTCCCGACTTTC. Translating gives CASSRSPPTGANVPTF.

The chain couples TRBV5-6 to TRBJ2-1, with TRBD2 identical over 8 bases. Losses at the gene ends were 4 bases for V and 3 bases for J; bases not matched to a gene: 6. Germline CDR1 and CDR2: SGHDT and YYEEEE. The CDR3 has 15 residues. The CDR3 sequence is CASSNSGEFYNEQFF. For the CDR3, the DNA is TGTGCCAGCAGCAATAGCGGGGAATTCTACAATGAGCAGTTCTTC. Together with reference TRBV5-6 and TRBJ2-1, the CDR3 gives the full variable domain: DAGVTQSPTHLIKTRGQQVTLRCSPKSGHDTVSWYQQALGQGPQFIFQYYEEEERQRGNFPDRFSGHQFPNYSSELNVNALLLGDSALYLCASSNSGEFYNEQFFGPGTRLTVL.

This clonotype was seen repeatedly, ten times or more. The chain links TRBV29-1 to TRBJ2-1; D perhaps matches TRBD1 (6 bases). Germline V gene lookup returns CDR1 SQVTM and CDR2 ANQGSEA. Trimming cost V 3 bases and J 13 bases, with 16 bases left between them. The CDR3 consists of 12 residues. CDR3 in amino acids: CSVEDSSPPQFF. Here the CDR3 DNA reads TGCAGCGTTGAGGACAGCTCCCCCCCTCAGTTCTTC.

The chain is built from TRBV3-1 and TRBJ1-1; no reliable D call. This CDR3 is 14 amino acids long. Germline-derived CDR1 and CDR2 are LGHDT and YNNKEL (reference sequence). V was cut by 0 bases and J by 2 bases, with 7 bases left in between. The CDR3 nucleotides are TGTGCCAGCAGCCAAGATAACAGCAACACTGAAGCTTTCTTT. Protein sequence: CASSQDNSNTEAFF.

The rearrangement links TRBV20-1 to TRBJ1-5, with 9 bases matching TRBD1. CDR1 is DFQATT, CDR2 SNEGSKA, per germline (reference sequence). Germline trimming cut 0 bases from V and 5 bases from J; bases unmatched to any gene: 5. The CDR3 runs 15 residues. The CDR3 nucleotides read TGCAGTGCTAGAGATGGGGGACAGGGCGATCAGCCCCAGCATTTT. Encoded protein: CSARDGGQGDQPQHF.

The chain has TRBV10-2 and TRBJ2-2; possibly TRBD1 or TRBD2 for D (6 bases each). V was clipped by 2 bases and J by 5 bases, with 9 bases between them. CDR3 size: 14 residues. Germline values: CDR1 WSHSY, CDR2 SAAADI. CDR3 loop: CASSEQGRTGELFF. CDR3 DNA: TGCGCCAGCAGTGAGCAGGGGAGGACCGGGGAGCTGTTTTTT.

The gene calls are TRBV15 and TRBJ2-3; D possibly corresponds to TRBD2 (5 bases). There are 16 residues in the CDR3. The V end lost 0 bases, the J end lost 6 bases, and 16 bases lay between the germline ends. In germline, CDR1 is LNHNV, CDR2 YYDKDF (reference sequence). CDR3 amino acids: CATSRDPIARTDTQYF. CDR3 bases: TGTGCCACCAGCAGAGATCCCATAGCGCGAACGGATACGCAGTATTTT.

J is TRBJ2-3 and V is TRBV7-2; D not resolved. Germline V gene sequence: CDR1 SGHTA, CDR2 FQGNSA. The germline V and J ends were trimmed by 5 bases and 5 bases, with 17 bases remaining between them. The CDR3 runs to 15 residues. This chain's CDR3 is CASSDLSPWGDTQYF. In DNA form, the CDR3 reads TGTGCCAGCAGCGACCTATCCCCATGGGGAGATACGCAGTATTTT.

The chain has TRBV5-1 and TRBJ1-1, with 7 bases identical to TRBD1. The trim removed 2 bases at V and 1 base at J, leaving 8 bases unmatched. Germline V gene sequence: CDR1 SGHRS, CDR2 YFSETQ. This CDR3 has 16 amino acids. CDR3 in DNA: TGCGCCAGCAGCTTCGGTCTACAGGGGAAGAACACTGAAGCTTTCTTT. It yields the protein CASSFGLQGKNTEAFF.

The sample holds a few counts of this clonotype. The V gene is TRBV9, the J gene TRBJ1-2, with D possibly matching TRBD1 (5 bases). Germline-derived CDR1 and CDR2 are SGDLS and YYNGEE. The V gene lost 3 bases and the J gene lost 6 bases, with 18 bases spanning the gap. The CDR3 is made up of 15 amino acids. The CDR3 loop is CASSETEWGRHGYTF. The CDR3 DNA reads TGTGCCAGCAGCGAGACAGAATGGGGCAGGCATGGCTACACCTTC.

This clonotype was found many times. As DNA, the CDR3 is TGTGCCAGCAGTTTTGGGCCTCCAAAAATCTCCTACGAGCAGTACTTC. Translated, it gives CASSFGPPKISYEQYF. The gene calls are TRBV28 and TRBJ2-7; unclear D gene. V lost 3 bases and J 0 bases, leaving 15 bases between the germline ends. The CDR3 consists of 16 residues. Germline V CDR1 and CDR2: MDHEN, SYDVKM.

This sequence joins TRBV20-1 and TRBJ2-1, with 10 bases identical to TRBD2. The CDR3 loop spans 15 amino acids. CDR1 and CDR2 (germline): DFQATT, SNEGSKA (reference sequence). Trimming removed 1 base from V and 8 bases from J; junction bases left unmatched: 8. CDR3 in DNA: TGCAGTGCTAGAGGTAATAGCGGGAGGTTAGATGAGCAGTTCTTC. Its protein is CSARGNSGRLDEQFF.

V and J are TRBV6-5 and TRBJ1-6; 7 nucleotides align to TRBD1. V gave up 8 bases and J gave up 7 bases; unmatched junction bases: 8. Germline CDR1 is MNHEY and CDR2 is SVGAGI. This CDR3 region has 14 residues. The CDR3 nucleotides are TGTGCCAGCTGCCAACGACAGGGAAATTCACCCCTCCACTTT. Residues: CASCQRQGNSPLHF.

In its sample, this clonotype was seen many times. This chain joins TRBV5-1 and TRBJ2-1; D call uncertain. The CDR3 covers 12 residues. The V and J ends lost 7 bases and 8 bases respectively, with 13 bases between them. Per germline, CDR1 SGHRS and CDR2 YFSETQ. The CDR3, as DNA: TGCGCCAGCCGCAAGACGAAGCATGAGCAGTTCTTC. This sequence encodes CASRKTKHEQFF.

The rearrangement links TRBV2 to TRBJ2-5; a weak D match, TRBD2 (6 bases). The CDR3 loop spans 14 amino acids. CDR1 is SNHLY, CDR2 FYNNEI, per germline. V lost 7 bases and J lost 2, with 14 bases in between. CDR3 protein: CASKEGGWQETQYF. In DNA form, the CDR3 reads TGTGCCAGCAAGGAGGGAGGCTGGCAAGAGACCCAGTACTTC.

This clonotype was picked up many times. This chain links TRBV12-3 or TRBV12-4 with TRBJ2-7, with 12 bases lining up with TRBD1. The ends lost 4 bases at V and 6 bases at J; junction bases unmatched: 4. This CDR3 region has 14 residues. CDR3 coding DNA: TGTGCCAGCAGTTATGGGACAGGGGGCTTCGAGCAGTACTTC. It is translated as CASSYGTGGFEQYF.

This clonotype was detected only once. The CDR3 region has the DNA TGTGCCAGCACTCCCCGCCCGAAGAATGAGCAGTTCTTC. Translated, it gives CASTPRPKNEQFF. The V and J genes are TRBV7-2 and TRBJ2-1; D ambiguous. V gave up 7 bases and J gave up 7 bases, with 14 bases separating them. The CDR3 loop spans 13 amino acids. Germline assignment: CDR1 SGHTA and CDR2 FQGNSA.

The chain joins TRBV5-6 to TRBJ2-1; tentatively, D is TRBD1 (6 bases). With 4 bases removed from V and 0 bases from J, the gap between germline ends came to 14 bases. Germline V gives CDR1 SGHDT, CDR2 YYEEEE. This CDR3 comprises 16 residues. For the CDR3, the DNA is TGTGCCAGCAGCCCCCCTACAGGGTTCTCCTACAATGAGCAGTTCTTC. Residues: CASSPPTGFSYNEQFF.

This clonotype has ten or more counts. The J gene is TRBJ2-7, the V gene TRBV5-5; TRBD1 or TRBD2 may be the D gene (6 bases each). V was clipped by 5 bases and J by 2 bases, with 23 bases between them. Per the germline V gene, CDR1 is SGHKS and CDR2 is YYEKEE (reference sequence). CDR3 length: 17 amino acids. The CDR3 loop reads CASRTRPGATVPYEQYF. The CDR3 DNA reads TGTGCCAGCAGGACCCGCCCGGGGGCCACAGTCCCCTACGAGCAGTACTTC.

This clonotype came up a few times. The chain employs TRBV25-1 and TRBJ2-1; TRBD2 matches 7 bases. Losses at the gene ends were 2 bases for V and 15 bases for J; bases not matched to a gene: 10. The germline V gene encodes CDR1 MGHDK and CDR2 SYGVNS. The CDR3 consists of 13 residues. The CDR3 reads CASSEGLRGRGFF. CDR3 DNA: TGTGCCAGCAGTGAAGGACTGCGGGGGAGGGGGTTCTTC.

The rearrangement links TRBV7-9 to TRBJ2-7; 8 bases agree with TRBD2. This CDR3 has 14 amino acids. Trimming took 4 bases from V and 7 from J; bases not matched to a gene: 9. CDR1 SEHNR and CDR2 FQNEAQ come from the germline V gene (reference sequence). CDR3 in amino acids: CASSSVSGSFEQYF. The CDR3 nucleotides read TGTGCCAGCAGCTCCGTCAGCGGGAGCTTTGAGCAGTACTTC.

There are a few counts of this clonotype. DNA of the CDR3: TGCAGTGCTAGAGATATGACTAGCGGGACCTACAATGAGCAGTTCTTC. Its translation is CSARDMTSGTYNEQFF. The V and J genes are TRBV20-1 and TRBJ2-1, with 11 bases fitting TRBD2. V lost 0 bases to trimming and J lost 2 bases; unmatched junction nucleotides: 3. The CDR3 runs 16 residues. Germline V gives CDR1 DFQATT, CDR2 SNEGSKA (reference sequence).

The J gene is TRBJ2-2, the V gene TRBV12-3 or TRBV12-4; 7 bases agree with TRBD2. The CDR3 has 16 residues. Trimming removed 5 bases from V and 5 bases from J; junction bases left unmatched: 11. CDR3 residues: CASSLSRELRTGELFF. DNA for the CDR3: TGTGCCAGCAGTCTATCGCGGGAGCTCCGGACCGGGGAGCTGTTTTTT.

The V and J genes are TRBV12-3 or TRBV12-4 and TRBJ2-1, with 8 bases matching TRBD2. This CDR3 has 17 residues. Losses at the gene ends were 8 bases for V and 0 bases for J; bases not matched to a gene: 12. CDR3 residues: CASGPRRSGSSYNEQFF. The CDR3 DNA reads TGTGCCAGCGGTCCCCGGAGAAGCGGGAGCTCCTACAATGAGCAGTTCTTC.

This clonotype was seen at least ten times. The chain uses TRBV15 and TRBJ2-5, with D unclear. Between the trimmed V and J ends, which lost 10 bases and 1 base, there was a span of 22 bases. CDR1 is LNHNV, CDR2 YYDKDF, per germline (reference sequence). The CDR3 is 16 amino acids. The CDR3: CANPCPRSAPQETQYF. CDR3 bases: TGTGCCAACCCATGTCCCCGAAGTGCCCCCCAAGAGACCCAGTACTTC.

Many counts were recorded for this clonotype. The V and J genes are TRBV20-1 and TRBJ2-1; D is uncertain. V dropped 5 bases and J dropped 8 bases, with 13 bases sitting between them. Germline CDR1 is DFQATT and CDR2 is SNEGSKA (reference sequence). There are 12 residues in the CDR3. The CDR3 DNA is TGCAGTGCTCGAGGACCTCAGGATGAGCAGTTCTTC. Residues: CSARGPQDEQFF.

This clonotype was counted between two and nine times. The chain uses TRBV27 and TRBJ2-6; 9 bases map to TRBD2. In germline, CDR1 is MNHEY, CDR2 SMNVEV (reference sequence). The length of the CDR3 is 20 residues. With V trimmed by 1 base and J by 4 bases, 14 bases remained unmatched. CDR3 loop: CASSLLASGVPWPGANVLTF. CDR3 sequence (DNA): TGTGCCAGCAGTTTATTGGCTAGCGGGGTTCCCTGGCCCGGGGCCAACGTCCTGACTTTC.

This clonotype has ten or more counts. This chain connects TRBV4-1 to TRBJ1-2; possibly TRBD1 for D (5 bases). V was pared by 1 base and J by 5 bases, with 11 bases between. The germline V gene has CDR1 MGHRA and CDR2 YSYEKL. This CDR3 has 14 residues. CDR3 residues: CASSQVGATYGYTF. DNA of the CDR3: TGCGCCAGCAGCCAAGTTGGGGCTACTTATGGCTACACCTTC.